This entry lists 15 T cell receptor beta chains sequenced from one sample in a study of post-analysis software for immune sequencing data. No antigens are known for them. Sequencing libraries made from TCR beta cDNA carried unique molecular identifiers. TCRdb reanalysed the PCR reads using MiXCR and keeps one entry per CDR3 protein. The sample contains around 400,000 distinct CDR3 sequences, 35% to 45% of which appear only once. Study results and limitations: Comparison of patients with controls showed about 5 TRBV segments more frequent in patients, TRBV5-6, TRBV5-1 and TRBV20-1 among them.

Sequencing was carried out using blood. The source is a girl aged 2-15 years with multiple sclerosis.

This clonotype appeared a few times. The genes are TRBV20-1 and TRBJ1-6; 7 positions agree with TRBD1. CDR1 and CDR2 from the germline V gene are DFQATT and SNEGSKA (reference sequence). The CDR3 contains 15 residues. V was pared by 5 bases and J by 14 bases, with 18 bases of the junction left unmatched. CDR3 coding DNA: TGCAGTGCTCCCCCGGCCCGACAGGGATTAAGCACCCTCCACTTT. It is translated as CSAPPARQGLSTLHF.

The V gene is TRBV9, the J gene TRBJ2-1; D is undetermined. CDR3 length equals 13 residues. Trimming pared 0 bases from V and 8 bases from J, leaving 9 bases between. Germline values: CDR1 SGDLS, CDR2 YYNGEE. The CDR3 loop is CASSVARSHEQFF. The CDR3 DNA is TGTGCCAGCAGCGTAGCTAGATCCCATGAGCAGTTCTTC.

There are a few counts of this clonotype. V gene TRBV5-1 combines with J gene TRBJ1-2; the D gene is possibly TRBD1 (5 bases). This CDR3 region has 13 residues. V gave up 6 bases and J gave up 4 bases, with 13 bases separating them. Germline-derived CDR1 and CDR2 are SGHRS and YFSETQ. CDR3 region: CASNLGAGYGYTF. CDR3 nucleotides: TGCGCCAGCAACCTCGGGGCTGGCTATGGCTACACCTTC.

CDR3 coding DNA: TGCGCCAGCAGCTTGGAGACAGGGGGCCTGGACTACACCTTC. It yields the protein CASSLETGGLDYTF. V gene TRBV5-1 combines with J gene TRBJ1-2, with TRBD1 matching over 10 bases. The CDR3 has 14 amino acids. The V gene's germline CDR1 is SGHRS and CDR2 YFSETQ. The ends lost 0 bases at V and 10 bases at J; junction bases unmatched: 6.

This rearrangement joins TRBV20-1 to TRBJ2-3; the D gene is possibly TRBD2 (6 bases). The CDR3 sequence is 17 residues long. CDR1 is DFQATT and CDR2 is SNEGSKA in the germline V gene (reference sequence). V shed 0 bases and J shed 2 bases, with 18 bases lying between them. The CDR3 reads CSARDWVDGSNTDTQYF. In DNA, the CDR3 is TGCAGTGCTAGAGATTGGGTTGACGGGAGTAACACAGATACGCAGTATTTT.

The CDR3 sequence: CAISEDVGEQYF. DNA for the CDR3: TGTGCCATCAGTGAAGATGTGGGGGAGCAGTACTTC. The chain joins TRBV10-3 to TRBJ2-4; possibly TRBD1 or TRBD2 for D (5 bases each). CDR3 length: 12 amino acids. CDR1 and CDR2 from the germline V gene are ENHRY and SYGVKD. Trimming stripped 3 bases from V and 13 bases from J, with 13 bases between.

The genes are TRBV6-6 and TRBJ2-6; 9 bases are shared with TRBD1. Per the germline V gene, CDR1 is MNHNY and CDR2 is SVGAGI (reference sequence). CDR3 length equals 15 residues. The trim removed 10 bases at V and 1 base at J, leaving 5 bases unmatched. The CDR3 is CATPGQGSGANVLTF. The CDR3 DNA follows: TGTGCCACACCGGGACAGGGATCTGGGGCCAACGTCCTGACTTTC.

The rearrangement uses TRBV20-1 and TRBJ2-1; D is uncertain. CDR3 size: 13 residues. Per the germline V gene, CDR1 is DFQATT and CDR2 is SNEGSKA (reference sequence). V was shortened by 2 bases and J by 8 bases, with 13 bases between the two germline ends. The DNA of the CDR3 is TGCAGTGCTAGAAATCTTACAAATCATGAGCAGTTCTTC. Translation gives CSARNLTNHEQFF.

This clonotype was detected only a few times. The chain is built from TRBV7-3 and TRBJ2-3; TRBD2 matches at 7 bases. Germline V gives CDR1 SGHTA, CDR2 FQGTGA. This CDR3 is 15 amino acids long. Losses at the gene ends were 0 bases for V and 1 base for J; bases not matched to a gene: 1. The DNA of the CDR3 is TGTGCCAGCAGCTTAACGGCGGGGGGCACAGATACGCAGTATTTT. It translates to CASSLTAGGTDTQYF.

The rearrangement links TRBV20-1 to TRBJ1-5; possible D gene TRBD1, 5 bases. V was cut by 3 bases and J by 0 bases, with 9 bases left in between. The CDR3 is 14 amino acids. The germline V gene encodes CDR1 DFQATT and CDR2 SNEGSKA (reference sequence). CDR3 coding DNA: TGCAGTGCTAGGTCCGGACATAGCAATCAGCCCCAGCATTTT. Translating gives CSARSGHSNQPQHF.

The rearrangement uses TRBV7-8 and TRBJ2-7, with D hard to call. The CDR3 totals 12 residues. The V end lost 4 bases, the J end lost 3 bases, and 7 bases lay between the germline ends. Germline CDR1 SGHVS, CDR2 FQNEAQ. CDR3 sequence (DNA): TGTGCCAGCAGCTACGTTCTCTACGAGCAGTACTTC. Amino acid sequence: CASSYVLYEQYF.

This clonotype was seen a few times. The rearrangement joins TRBV20-1 to TRBJ2-7; tentatively, D is TRBD1 (6 bases). Trimming cost V 1 base and J 2 bases, with 9 bases left between them. This CDR3 region has 13 residues. Germline values: CDR1 DFQATT, CDR2 SNEGSKA (reference sequence). Written as DNA, the CDR3 is TGCAGTGCTAGAGGGACAGTAGCCTACGAGCAGTACTTC. Translated, it gives CSARGTVAYEQYF.

This chain uses TRBV5-1 with TRBJ2-3; weak D call: TRBD2 (6 bases). CDR3 length: 19 residues. Trimming cost V 1 base and J 2 bases, with 23 bases left between them. Germline V gene data show CDR1 as SGHRS and CDR2 as YFSETQ. For the CDR3, the DNA is TGCGCCAGCAGCTTGATGGATCTAGTGGGGACTTCCCTCACAGATACGCAGTATTTT. It encodes CASSLMDLVGTSLTDTQYF.

This rearrangement joins TRBV18 to TRBJ2-5; TRBD2 agrees at 11 bases. The CDR3 extends over 16 amino acids. Germline values: CDR1 KGHSH, CDR2 LQKENI. Trimming removed 3 bases from V and 3 bases from J; junction bases left unmatched: 6. In DNA, the CDR3 is TGTGCCAGCTCACCCTTAGCGGGAGGGCTAAAAGAGACCCAGTACTTC. This codes for CASSPLAGGLKETQYF.

This clonotype occurred a few times. V gene TRBV6-1 combines with J gene TRBJ2-5; D is uncertain. Trimming took 4 bases from V and 1 from J, leaving 13 bases between them. The CDR3 spans 15 residues. The germline gives CDR1 MNHNS, CDR2 SASEGT. The CDR3: CASSVPRPSQETQYF. Written as DNA, the CDR3 is TGTGCCAGCAGTGTACCGAGACCAAGCCAAGAGACCCAGTACTTC.